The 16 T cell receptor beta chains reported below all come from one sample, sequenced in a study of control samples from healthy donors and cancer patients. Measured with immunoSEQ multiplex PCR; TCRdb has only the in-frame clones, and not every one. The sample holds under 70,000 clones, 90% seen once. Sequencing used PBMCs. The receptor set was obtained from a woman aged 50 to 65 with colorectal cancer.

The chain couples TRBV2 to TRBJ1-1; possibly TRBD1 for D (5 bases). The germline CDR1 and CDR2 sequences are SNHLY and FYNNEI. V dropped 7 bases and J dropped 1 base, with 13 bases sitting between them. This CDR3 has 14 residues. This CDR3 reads CASTGGPQNTEAFF. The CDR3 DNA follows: TGTGCCAGCACCGGGGGACCCCAGAACACTGAAGCTTTCTTT.

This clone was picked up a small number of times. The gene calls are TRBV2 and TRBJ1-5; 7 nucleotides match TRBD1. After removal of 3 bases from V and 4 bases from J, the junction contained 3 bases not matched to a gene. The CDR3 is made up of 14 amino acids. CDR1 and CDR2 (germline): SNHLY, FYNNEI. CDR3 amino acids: CASSERGRNQPQHF. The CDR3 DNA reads TGTGCCAGCAGTGAGAGGGGGCGAAATCAGCCCCAGCATTTT.

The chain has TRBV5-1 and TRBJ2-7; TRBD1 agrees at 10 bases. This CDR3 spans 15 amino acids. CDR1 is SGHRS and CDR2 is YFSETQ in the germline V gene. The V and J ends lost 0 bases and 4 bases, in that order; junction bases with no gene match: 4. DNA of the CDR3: TGCGCCAGCAGCTTGGCCGGGGACAGGGGATACGAGCAGTACTTC. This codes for CASSLAGDRGYEQYF.

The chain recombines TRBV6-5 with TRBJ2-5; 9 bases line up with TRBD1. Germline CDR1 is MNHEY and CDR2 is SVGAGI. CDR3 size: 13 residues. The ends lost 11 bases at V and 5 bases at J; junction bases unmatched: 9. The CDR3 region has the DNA TGTGCCTCCGACCGGGACAGGGAGGAGACCCAGTACTTC. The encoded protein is CASDRDREETQYF.

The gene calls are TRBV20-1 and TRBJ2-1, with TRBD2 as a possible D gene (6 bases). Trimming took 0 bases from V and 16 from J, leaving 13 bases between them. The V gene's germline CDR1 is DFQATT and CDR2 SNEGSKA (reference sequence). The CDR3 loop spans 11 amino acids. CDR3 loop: CSARDLSGEFF. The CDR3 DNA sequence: TGCAGTGCTAGAGATCTCTCGGGAGAATTCTTC.

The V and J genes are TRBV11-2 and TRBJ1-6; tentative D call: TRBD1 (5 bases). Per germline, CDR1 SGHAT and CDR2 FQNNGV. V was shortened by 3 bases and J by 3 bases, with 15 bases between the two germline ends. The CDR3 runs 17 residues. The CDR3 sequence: CASSFQTGRSYNSPLHF. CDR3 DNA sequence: TGTGCCAGCAGCTTTCAGACGGGACGGAGCTATAATTCACCCCTCCACTTT.

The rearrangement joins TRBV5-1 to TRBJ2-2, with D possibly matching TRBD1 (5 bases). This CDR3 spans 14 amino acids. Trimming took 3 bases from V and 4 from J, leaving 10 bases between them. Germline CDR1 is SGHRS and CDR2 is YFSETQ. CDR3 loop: CASSSGLGTGELFF. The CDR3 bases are TGCGCCAGCAGCTCAGGGTTGGGCACCGGGGAGCTGTTTTTT.

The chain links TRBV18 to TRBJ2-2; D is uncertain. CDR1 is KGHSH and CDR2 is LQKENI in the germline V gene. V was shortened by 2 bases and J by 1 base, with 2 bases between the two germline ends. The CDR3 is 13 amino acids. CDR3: CASSPGNTGELFF. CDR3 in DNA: TGTGCCAGCTCACCAGGGAACACCGGGGAGCTGTTTTTT.

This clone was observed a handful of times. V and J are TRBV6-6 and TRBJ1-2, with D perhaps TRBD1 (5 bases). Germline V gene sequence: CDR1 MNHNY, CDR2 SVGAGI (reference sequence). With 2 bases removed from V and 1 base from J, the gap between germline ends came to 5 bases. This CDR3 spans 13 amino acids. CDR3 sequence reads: CASSYDSNYGYTF. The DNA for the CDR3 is TGTGCCAGCAGTTACGACAGTAACTATGGCTACACCTTC.

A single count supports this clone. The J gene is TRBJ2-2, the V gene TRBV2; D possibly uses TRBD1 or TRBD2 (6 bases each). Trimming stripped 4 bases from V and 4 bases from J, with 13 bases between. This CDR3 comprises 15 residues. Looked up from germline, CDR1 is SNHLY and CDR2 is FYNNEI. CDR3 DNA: TGTGCCAGCAGTGGTCGGGGGCTGGGCACCGGGGAGCTGTTTTTT. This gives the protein CASSGRGLGTGELFF.

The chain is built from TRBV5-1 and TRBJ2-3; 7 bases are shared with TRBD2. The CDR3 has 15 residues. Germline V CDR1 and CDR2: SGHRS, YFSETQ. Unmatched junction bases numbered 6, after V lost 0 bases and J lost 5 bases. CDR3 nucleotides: TGCGCCAGCAGCTTGGTTCGGCGGGAGTTAGATACGCAGTATTTT. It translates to CASSLVRRELDTQYF.

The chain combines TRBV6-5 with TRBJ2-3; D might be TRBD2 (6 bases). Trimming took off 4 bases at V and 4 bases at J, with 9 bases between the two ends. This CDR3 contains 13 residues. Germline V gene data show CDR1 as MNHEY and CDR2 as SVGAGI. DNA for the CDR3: TGTGCCAGCAGTTGGCCGGGGGCAGATACGCAGTATTTT. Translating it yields CASSWPGADTQYF.

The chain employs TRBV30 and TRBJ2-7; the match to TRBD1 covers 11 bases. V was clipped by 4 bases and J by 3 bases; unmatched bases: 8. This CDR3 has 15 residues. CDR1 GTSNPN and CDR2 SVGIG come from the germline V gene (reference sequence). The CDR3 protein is CAWTGTGTGGYEQYF. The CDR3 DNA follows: TGTGCCTGGACCGGGACCGGGACAGGGGGCTACGAGCAGTACTTC.

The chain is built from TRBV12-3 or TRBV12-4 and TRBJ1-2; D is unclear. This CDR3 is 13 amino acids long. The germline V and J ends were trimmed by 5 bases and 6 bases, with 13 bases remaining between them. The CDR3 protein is CASSPTGRNGYTF. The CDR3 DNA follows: TGTGCCAGCAGTCCGACCGGGAGGAATGGCTACACCTTC.

CDR3 amino acids: CASSPDVVDEKLFF. The DNA of the CDR3 is TGTGCCAGCAGCCCAGATGTGGTTGATGAAAAACTGTTTTTT. The chain is built from TRBV14 and TRBJ1-4, with no clear D. The germline V and J ends were trimmed by 4 bases and 6 bases, with 12 bases remaining between them. The germline V gene has CDR1 SGHDN and CDR2 FVKESK. The CDR3 spans 14 residues.

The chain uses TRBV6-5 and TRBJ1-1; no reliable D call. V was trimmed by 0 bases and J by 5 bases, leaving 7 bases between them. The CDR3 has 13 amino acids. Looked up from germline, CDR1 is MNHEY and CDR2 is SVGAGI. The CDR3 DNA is TGTGCCAGCAGTTACTCCGAGGCTACTGAAGCTTTCTTT. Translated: CASSYSEATEAFF.